This T cell receptor beta chain was observed in a study of early T cells in non-severe SARS-CoV-2 infection. Researchers tagged individual cDNA molecules with unique molecular identifiers. In TCRdb, the 5' RACE reads were re-called with MiXCR into one record per CDR3 protein. Among around 82,000 distinct CDR3 sequences listed, roughly 10% were seen once. There are many counts of this clonotype. The CDR3 sequence is 16 residues long. With V trimmed by 2 bases and J by 7 bases, 7 bases remained unmatched. The germline V gene has CDR1 LGHDT and CDR2 YNNKEL (reference sequence). The sequence derives from an adult who was a healthcare worker with PCR-confirmed SARS-CoV-2 infection or an uninfected control (not recorded which). The chain employs TRBV3-1 and TRBJ2-7; 14 bases agree with TRBD2. Sequences were obtained from whole blood. The CDR3 bases are TGTGCCAGCAGCCAACAAGGGACTAGCGGGGGTACGGAGCAGTACTTC. This gives the protein CASSQQGTSGGTEQYF.